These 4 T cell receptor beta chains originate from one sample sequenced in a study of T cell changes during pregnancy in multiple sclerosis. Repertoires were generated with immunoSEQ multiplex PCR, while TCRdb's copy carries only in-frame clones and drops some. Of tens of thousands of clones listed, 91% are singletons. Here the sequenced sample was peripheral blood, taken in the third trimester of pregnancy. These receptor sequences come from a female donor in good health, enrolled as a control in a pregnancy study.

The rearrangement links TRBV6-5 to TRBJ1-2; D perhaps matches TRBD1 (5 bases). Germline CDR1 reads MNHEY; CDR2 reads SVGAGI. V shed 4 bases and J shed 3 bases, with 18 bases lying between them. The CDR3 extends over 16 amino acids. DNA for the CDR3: TGTGCCAGCAGTTCCAGTTCCGGGGGAGGACACTATGGCTACACCTTC. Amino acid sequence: CASSSSSGGGHYGYTF.

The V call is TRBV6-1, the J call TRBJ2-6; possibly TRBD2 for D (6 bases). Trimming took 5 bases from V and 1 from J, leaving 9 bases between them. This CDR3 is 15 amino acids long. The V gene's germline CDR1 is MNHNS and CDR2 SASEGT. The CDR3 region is CASSQEGSGANVLTF. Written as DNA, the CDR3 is TGTGCCAGCAGTCAGGAGGGGTCTGGGGCCAACGTCCTGACTTTC.

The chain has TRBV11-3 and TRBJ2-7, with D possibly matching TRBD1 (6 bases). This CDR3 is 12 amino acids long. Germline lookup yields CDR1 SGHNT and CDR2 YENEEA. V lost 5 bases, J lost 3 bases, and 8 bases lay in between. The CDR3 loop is CASSKDSYEQYF. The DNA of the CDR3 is TGTGCCAGCAGCAAGGACAGCTACGAGCAGTACTTC.

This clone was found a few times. The DNA of the CDR3 is TGTGCCAGCAGTTTATCCAGGGGGACTGAAGCTTTCTTT. Its translation: CASSLSRGTEAFF. This chain connects TRBV28 to TRBJ1-1; 7 bases are a match to TRBD1. Germline CDR1 reads MDHEN; CDR2 reads SYDVKM. Trimming took 1 base from V and 5 from J; bases not matched to a gene: 1. CDR3 length: 13 residues.